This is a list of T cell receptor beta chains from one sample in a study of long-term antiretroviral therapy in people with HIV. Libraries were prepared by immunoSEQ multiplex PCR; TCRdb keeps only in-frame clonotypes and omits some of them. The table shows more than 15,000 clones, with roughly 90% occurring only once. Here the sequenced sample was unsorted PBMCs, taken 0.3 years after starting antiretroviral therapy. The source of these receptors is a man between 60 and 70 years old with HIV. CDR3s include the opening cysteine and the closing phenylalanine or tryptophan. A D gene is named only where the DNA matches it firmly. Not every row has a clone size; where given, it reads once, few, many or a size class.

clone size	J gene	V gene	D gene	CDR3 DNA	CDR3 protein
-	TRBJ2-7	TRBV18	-	TGTGCCAGCTCACCGGACTCCTACGAGCAGTACTTC	CASSPDSYEQYF
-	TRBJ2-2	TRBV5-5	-	TGTGCCAGCAGCACGTTCGGGACATCCCACACCGGGGAGCTGTTTTTT	CASSTFGTSHTGELFF
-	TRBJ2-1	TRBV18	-	TGTGCCAGCTCACCAGAGGGGTCACAGTCCTACAATGAGCAGTTCTTC	CASSPEGSQSYNEQFF
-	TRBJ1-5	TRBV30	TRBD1	TGTGCCTGGAGTGCTGGGATTACAGGGGGCTATCGTCAGCCCCAGCATTTT	CAWSAGITGGYRQPQHF
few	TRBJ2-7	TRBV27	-	TGTGCCAGCAGTTTAGACCCCCGGTCGGTCTACGAGCAGTACTTC	CASSLDPRSVYEQYF
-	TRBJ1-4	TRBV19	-	TGTGCCAGCGGACCGGCCGCTTACCGGCGGTCGAATGAAAAACTGTTTTTT	CASGPAAYRRSNEKLFF
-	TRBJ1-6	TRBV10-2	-	TGCGCCAGCTTTTCTACAGGGTCCTATAATTCACCCCTCCACTTT	CASFSTGSYNSPLHF
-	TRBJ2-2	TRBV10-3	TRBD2	TGTGCCATCAGTCGGACTAGCGCGAACACCGGGGAGCTGTTTTTT	CAISRTSANTGELFF
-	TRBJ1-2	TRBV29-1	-	TGCAGCGTTGAAACAGGCTCCTACTATGGCTACACCTTC	CSVETGSYYGYTF
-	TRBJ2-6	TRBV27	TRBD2	TGTGCCAGCAGTCCCCGTTGGGGGAGGGGCTCTGGGGCCAACGTCCTGACTTTC	CASSPRWGRGSGANVLTF